These 8 T cell receptor beta chains share one sample of origin, sequenced in a study of cytomegalovirus exposure and HLA in healthy donors. PCR amplification relied on 60 Vbeta primers (plus 13 Jbeta primers). The method was immunoSEQ multiplex PCR; TCRdb's version includes in-frame clones alone and lacks a portion of them. The sample lists around 170,000 clones; 84% were seen once. Sequenced: PBMCs. Every receptor here comes from a boy aged 2 to 9 in good health and CMV-seronegative.

The chain has TRBV5-1 and TRBJ2-5, with D perhaps matching TRBD2 (5 bases). Trimming cost V 4 bases and J 4 bases, with 14 bases left between them. The CDR3 is made up of 14 amino acids. CDR1 is SGHRS and CDR2 is YFSETQ in the germline V gene. This CDR3 is CASSPEGGRETQYF. Written as DNA, the CDR3 is TGCGCCAGCAGCCCCGAGGGTGGGAGAGAGACCCAGTACTTC. The full variable domain, with the rest looked up from reference TRBV5-1 and TRBJ2-5, is KAGVTQTPRYLIKTRGQQVTLSCSPISGHRSVSWYQQTPGQGLQFLFEYFSETQRNKGNFPGRFSGRQFSNSRSEMNVSTLELGDSALYLCASSPEGGRETQYFGPGTRLLVL.

The table lists this clone with a few counts. The rearrangement links TRBV19 to TRBJ2-7; 11 nucleotides agree with TRBD2. Germline loops: CDR1 LNHDA, CDR2 SQIVND (reference sequence). This CDR3 has 15 residues. Unmatched junction bases numbered 3, after V lost 3 bases and J lost 2 bases. DNA for the CDR3: TGTGCCAGTAGTATCGCGGGACTAGCGGCCTACGAGCAGTACTTC. Translation: CASSIAGLAAYEQYF.

This chain connects TRBV9 to TRBJ1-1; TRBD1 aligns across 8 bases. V trimming: 8 bases; J trimming: 1 base; junction bases outside the gene matches: 13. From germline, CDR1 is SGDLS and CDR2 YYNGEE. The CDR3 covers 16 residues. The CDR3 bases are TGTGCCAGTCATAGGGGACAGGCCCCTGAGAACACTGAAGCTTTCTTT. Protein: CASHRGQAPENTEAFF.

For the CDR3, the DNA is TGCGCCAGCAGCTTGGGGGTAGCGGGAGTAAGGGATACGCAGTATTTT. Translation gives CASSLGVAGVRDTQYF. The V call is TRBV5-1, the J call TRBJ2-3; 9 bases are shared with TRBD2. V was pared by 0 bases and J by 6 bases, with 8 bases of the junction left unmatched. The germline V gene has CDR1 SGHRS and CDR2 YFSETQ. CDR3 length: 16 residues. Combining the CDR3 with reference TRBV5-1 and TRBJ2-3 gives the whole variable domain KAGVTQTPRYLIKTRGQQVTLSCSPISGHRSVSWYQQTPGQGLQFLFEYFSETQRNKGNFPGRFSGRQFSNSRSEMNVSTLELGDSALYLCASSLGVAGVRDTQYFGPGTRLTVL.

V and J are TRBV19 and TRBJ1-1; D is perhaps TRBD1 (5 bases). The germline V gene encodes CDR1 LNHDA and CDR2 SQIVND (reference sequence). The length of the CDR3 is 15 residues. Trimming pared 3 bases from V and 5 bases from J, leaving 16 bases between. The CDR3 nucleotides are TGTGCCAGTAGTATTCCTTTAGGGGCCGGGACTGAAGCTTTCTTT. This gives the protein CASSIPLGAGTEAFF.

The V and J genes are TRBV19 and TRBJ2-7, with D maybe TRBD2 (6 bases). The CDR3 consists of 14 residues. Trimming took off 4 bases at V and 2 bases at J, with 12 bases between the two ends. Germline V CDR1 and CDR2: LNHDA, SQIVND (reference sequence). CDR3 protein: CASSTGLGPYEQYF. The CDR3 DNA reads as TGTGCCAGTAGTACGGGACTTGGACCCTACGAGCAGTACTTC.

This chain links TRBV5-4 with TRBJ2-5; D may be TRBD2 (7 bases). Looked up from germline, CDR1 is SGHNT and CDR2 is YYREEE (reference sequence). The germline V and J ends were trimmed by 3 bases and 3 bases, with 15 bases remaining between them. The CDR3 extends over 15 amino acids. CDR3 region: CASSSGGQPEETQYF. The CDR3 DNA is TGTGCCAGCAGCTCCGGGGGGCAGCCTGAAGAGACCCAGTACTTC.

The chain carries TRBV10-1 and TRBJ1-3; TRBD1 agrees at 12 bases. V was clipped by 6 bases and J by 0 bases; unmatched bases: 12. This CDR3 contains 19 residues. The germline CDR1 and CDR2 sequences are WNHNN and SYGVQD (reference sequence). The CDR3 nucleotides are TGCGCCAGCAGGACTACGGGACAGGGGGCCGAGAGCTCTGGAAACACCATATATTTT. Translation gives CASRTTGQGAESSGNTIYF.